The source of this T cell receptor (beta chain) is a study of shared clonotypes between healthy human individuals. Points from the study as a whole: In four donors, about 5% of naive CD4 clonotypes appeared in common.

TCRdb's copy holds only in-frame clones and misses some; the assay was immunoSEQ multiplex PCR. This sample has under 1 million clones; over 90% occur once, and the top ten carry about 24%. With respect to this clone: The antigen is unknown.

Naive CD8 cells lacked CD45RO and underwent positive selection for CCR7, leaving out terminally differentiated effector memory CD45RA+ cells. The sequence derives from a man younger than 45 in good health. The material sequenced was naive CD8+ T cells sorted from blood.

The CDR3, as DNA: TGCAGCGTTCGGCGGACTAGCGACTACAATGAGCAGTTCTTC. This encodes CSVRRTSDYNEQFF. V is TRBV29-1 and J is TRBJ2-1, with 9 bases aligning to TRBD2. The CDR3 totals 14 residues. V dropped 5 bases and J dropped 3; count of bases not matched to a gene: 5. Germline-derived CDR1 and CDR2 are SQVTM and ANQGSEA.